This TCR beta chain was recovered during a study of blood T cell repertoires in COVID-19. About the study: Samples came from the United States, Italy and Spain, spanning acute and convalescent COVID-19. PBMCs, B-cell-depleted T cells, or T cells provided the cDNA or gDNA that made up the material.

Authors' data handling: Nucleated cell counts were estimated from reference gene primer amplification. TCRdb's table, derived via immunoSEQ multiplex PCR, lists solely in-frame clones and lacks some. V and J calls and clone size follow that table, whereas D and trimming were derived from the DNA. The profile shows 71,000 or so clones, just under 85% of them singletons. This CDR3 has 13 amino acids. The germline V and J ends were trimmed by 5 bases and 0 bases, with 7 bases remaining between them. The sample consisted of peripheral blood. This TCR was sampled from a man in his sixties or seventies with acute or convalescent COVID-19. The rearrangement links TRBV12-3 or TRBV12-4 to TRBJ1-1; D is undetermined. CDR3 in amino acids: CASSPLLNTEAFF. CDR3 coding DNA: TGTGCCAGCAGTCCACTTTTGAACACTGAAGCTTTCTTT.